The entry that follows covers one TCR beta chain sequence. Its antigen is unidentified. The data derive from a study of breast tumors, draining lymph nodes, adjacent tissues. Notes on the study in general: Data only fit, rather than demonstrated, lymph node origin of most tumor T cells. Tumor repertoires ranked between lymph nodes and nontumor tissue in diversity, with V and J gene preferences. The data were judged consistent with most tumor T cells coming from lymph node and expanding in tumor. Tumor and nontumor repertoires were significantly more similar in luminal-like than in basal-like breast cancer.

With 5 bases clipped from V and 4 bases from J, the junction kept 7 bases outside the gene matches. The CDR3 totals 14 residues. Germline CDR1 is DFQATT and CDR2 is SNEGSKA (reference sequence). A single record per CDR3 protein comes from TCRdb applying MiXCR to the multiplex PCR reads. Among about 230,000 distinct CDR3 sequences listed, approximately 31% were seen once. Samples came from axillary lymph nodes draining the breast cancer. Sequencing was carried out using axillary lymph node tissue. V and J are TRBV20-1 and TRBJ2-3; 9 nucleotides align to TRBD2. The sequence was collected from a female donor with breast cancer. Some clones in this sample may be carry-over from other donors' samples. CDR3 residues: CSAVSGSGADTQYF. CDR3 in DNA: TGCAGTGCTGTTAGCGGGAGTGGCGCAGATACGCAGTATTTT.